Detailed here is one TCR beta chain. The data were obtained in a study of control samples from healthy donors and cancer patients. TCRdb's copy holds only in-frame clones and misses some; the assay was immunoSEQ multiplex PCR. The sample carries approximately 160,000 clones, about 90% recorded once. The source material was blood. The TCR comes from a woman in her 40s in good health.

CDR3 loop: CSARGQTGYTF. For the CDR3, the DNA is TGCAGTGCTAGAGGACAAACAGGCTACACCTTC. The chain joins TRBV20-1 to TRBJ1-2; D is unresolved. Germline-derived CDR1 and CDR2 are DFQATT and SNEGSKA (reference sequence). With 1 base removed from V and 8 bases from J, the gap between germline ends came to 8 bases. This CDR3 has 11 residues.